The sequence of this T cell receptor beta chain was determined in a study of STAT5B mutations in CD4+ large granular lymphocyte leukemia. Study-wide results and caveats: Patient CD4-sorted repertoires looked more clonal than healthy CD4+ repertoires, even without putative leukemic clones. Compared with healthy controls (2/35), patient top clones favored TRBV06 (8/27).

Control samples were healthy donors' buffy coats. The CDR3 contains 15 residues. CDR1 is LNHDA and CDR2 is SQIVND in the germline V gene (reference sequence). Deletions cut 1 base from V and 0 bases from J, with 8 bases between. Original handling: The detection floor for productive clonotype frequency was 2.59 x 10-5. This table comes from immunoSEQ multiplex PCR, and its TCRdb copy is limited to in-frame clones, with some not included. V, J and clone size reflect that table, while D and trimming were determined from the DNA. The sample has over 30,000 clones, more than 80% seen once; the top ten hold about 4.4%. Note on this clone: What it binds is unknown.

The source of this sequence is a human donor in good health. J is TRBJ2-3 and V is TRBV19; the D gene is possibly TRBD2 (5 bases). Sample: CD4+ T cells from blood buffy coats. CDR3 residues: CASSIGLASTDTQYF. In DNA, the CDR3 is TGTGCCAGTAGTATAGGGCTAGCAAGCACAGATACGCAGTATTTT.